This T cell receptor (beta chain) was profiled in a study of blood T cell repertoires in COVID-19 (dated by TCRdb to the early 2020s). Concerning the study at large: Samples covering the acute and convalescent phases of COVID-19 were provided by collaborators in the United States, Italy and Spain. The material from the prospective study consisted of cDNA or gDNA derived from T cells, B-cell-depleted T cells, or PBMCs. Deeply sampled blood TCRbeta repertoires from subjects exposed to, actively infected with, or recovered from COVID-19 were included in the dataset. A freely available public database, intended as a resource for researchers studying the immune response to SARS-CoV-2, is where the repertoires were released. Samples were obtained from the ongoing ImmuneRACE study (first 160 participants) and from over 1,000 subjects provided by 6 global collaborators. The sample metadata nearly always contained a de-identified subject ID, COVID-19 status, age in years and sex. HLA class I and class II types, where available, came from metadata supplied by the sample provider rather than from assay-based typing. Here is what the overall study found, with its caveats: Clinical and demographic metadata were provided uncurated, with the amount varying by source and participant.

Each collaborating institution followed its own protocols to collect whole blood in K2EDTA tubes. For TCRbeta analysis, collaborator samples were shipped as frozen whole blood, as isolated PBMCs, or as DNA extracted from either sample type. TCRbeta CDR3 regions were amplified from genomic DNA using the immunoSEQ Assay, a bias-controlled multiplex PCR. The study's own analysis went as follows. The number of nucleated cells in each sample was estimated from the amplification of reference gene primers within the assay. To quantify the absolute abundance of each unique TCRbeta CDR3 rearrangement, sequence reads were collapsed and filtered. For each sample, productive Simpson clonality was calculated by taking the square root of Simpson's diversity index across productive rearrangements. In its TCRdb copy, this immuneACCESS table keeps in-frame sequences only and misses some clones. Where compared with another copy, unresolved V genes explain less than half of these, and the others have no known cause. The V and J calls and the clone size are those of that table, but D and trimming were determined from the DNA. Counted in this sample were about 70,000 clones; approximately 78% of them appeared once. The ten largest clones represent about 16% of the sample.

Remarks on this clone: Its antigen target is currently unknown. No per-base quality is available; no much larger clone lies one base away.

Inclusive of the bounding cysteine and phenylalanine, the CDR3 is 14 residues long. CDR3 DNA is the only sequence kept; it has 42 bases, read in frame from the first base. Compared with germline, V lacks 1 base and J lacks 3 bases; bases without a gene match: 1. The germline V gene gives CDR1 as SGHTA and CDR2 as FQGNSA. The receptor was isolated from a human donor in a cohort sampled during active COVID-19. The sample consisted of peripheral blood. Rearrangement joined TRBV7-2 to TRBJ2-7; 9 junctional bases match TRBD2. For the CDR3, the sequence is CASSLGGRGYEQYF. The sequenced DNA is TGTGCCAGCAGCTTAGGCGGGAGGGGCTACGAGCAGTACTTC.